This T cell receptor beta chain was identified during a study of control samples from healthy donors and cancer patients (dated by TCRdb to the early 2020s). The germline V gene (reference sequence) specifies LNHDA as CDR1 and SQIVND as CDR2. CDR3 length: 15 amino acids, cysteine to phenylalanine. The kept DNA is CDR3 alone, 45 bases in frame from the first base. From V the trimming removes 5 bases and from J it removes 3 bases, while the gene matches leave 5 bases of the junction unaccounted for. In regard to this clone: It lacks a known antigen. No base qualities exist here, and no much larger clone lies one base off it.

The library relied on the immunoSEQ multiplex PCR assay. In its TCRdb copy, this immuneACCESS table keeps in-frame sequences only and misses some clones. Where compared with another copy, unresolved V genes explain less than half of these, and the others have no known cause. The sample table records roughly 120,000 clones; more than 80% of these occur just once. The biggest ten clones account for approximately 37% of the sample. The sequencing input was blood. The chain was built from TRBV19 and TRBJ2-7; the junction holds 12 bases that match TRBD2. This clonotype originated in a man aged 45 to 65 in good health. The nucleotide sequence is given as TGTGCCAGTAGTCTCAGACTAGCGGGGGTCTACGAGCAGTACTTC. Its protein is CASSLRLAGVYEQYF.